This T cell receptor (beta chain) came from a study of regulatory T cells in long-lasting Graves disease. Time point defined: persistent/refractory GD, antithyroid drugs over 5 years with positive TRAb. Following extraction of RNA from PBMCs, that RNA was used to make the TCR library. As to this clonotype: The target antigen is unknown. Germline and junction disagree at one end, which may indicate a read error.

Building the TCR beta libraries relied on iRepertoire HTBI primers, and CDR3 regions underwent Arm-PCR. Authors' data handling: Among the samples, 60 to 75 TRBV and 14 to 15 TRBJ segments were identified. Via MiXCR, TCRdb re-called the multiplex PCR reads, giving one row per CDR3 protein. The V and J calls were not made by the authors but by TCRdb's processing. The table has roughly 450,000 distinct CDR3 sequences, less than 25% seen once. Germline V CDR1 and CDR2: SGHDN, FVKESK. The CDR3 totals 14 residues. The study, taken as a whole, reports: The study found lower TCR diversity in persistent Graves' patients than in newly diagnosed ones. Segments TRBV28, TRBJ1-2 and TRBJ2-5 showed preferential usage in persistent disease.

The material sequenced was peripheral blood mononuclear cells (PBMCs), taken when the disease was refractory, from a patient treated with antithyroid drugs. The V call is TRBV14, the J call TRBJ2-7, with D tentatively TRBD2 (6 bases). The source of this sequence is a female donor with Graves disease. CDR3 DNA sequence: TGTGCCAGCGGCCAAGATACCGGGGGTTACGAGCAGTACTTC. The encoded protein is CASGQDTGGYEQYF.